The T cell receptor beta chain under discussion was sequenced for a study of blood T cell repertoires in COVID-19. Across the study: Researchers got acute and convalescent COVID-19 samples from the United States, Italy and Spain.

The CDR3 runs 16 residues. The germline V gene has CDR1 ENHRY and CDR2 SYGVKD. Trimming removed 6 bases at V and 0 bases at J, with 17 bases between. Produced via immunoSEQ multiplex PCR; TCRdb's table is partial and in-frame only. The profile shows 200,000 to 300,000 clones, 86% of them singletons. This clone came up once. The sequencing input was peripheral blood. This chain uses TRBV10-3 with TRBJ1-1; tentative D call: TRBD1 (5 bases). This receptor was obtained from a woman older than 75 with COVID-19, enrolled during active disease. In nucleotides, the CDR3 is TGTGCCATCAGGAAAGGGGTGAATACGATGAACACTGAAGCTTTCTTT. The encoded protein is CAIRKGVNTMNTEAFF.